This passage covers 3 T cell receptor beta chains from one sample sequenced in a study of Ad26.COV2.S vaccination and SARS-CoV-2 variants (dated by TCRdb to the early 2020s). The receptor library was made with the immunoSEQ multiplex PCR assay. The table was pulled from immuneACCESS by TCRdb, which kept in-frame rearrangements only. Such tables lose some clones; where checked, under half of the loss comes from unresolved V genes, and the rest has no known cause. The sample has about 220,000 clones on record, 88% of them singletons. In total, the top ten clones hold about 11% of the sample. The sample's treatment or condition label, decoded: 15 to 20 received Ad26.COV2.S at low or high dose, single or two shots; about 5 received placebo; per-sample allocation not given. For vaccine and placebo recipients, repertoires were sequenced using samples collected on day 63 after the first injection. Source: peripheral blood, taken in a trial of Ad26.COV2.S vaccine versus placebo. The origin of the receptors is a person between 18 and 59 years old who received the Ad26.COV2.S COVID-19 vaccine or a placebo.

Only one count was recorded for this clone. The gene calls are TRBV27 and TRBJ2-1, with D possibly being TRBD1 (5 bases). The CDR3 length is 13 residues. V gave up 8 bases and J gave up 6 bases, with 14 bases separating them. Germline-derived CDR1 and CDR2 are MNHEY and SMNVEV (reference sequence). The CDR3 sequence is CASRSQRGNEQFF. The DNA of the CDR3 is TGTGCCAGCCGCTCCCAAAGGGGCAATGAGCAGTTCTTC.

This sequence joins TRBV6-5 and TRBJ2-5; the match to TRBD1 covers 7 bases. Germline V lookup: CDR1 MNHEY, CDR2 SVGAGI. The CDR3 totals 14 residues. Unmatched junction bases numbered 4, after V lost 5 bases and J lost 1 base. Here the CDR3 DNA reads TGTGCCAGCAGTCTACAGGGGATCCAAGAGACCCAGTACTTC. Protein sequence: CASSLQGIQETQYF.

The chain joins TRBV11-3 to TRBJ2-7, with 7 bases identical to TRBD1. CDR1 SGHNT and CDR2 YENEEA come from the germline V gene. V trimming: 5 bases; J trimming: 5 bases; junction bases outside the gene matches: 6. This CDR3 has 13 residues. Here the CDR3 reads CASSGKTGNEQYF. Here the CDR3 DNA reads TGTGCCAGCAGCGGCAAGACAGGGAACGAGCAGTACTTC.